A single sample gave rise to the 7 T cell receptor beta chains below, sequenced in a study of blood T cell repertoires in COVID-19. Some clones are missing from TCRdb's copy, which holds only in-frame ones; the method was immunoSEQ multiplex PCR. Of tens of thousands of clones in the sample, about four fifths were seen once. Sample: peripheral blood. The receptors stem from a man aged 70-80 years with acute or convalescent COVID-19.

The rearrangement joins TRBV19 to TRBJ1-1; TRBD1 matches at 8 bases. CDR1 and CDR2 (germline): LNHDA, SQIVND (reference sequence). V trimming: 6 bases; J trimming: 11 bases; junction bases outside the gene matches: 20. CDR3 size: 16 residues. The CDR3 loop is CASRTSISRQGLYAFF. As DNA, the CDR3 is TGTGCCAGTAGGACTTCCATTTCAAGACAGGGGCTATACGCTTTCTTT.

Turning to this clone: Germline is not matched at one junction end, which may reflect a read error. The rearrangement uses TRBV6-1 and TRBJ1-1; 10 bases agree with TRBD1. This CDR3 is 13 amino acids long. Per germline, CDR1 MNHNS and CDR2 SASEGT. For the CDR3, the DNA is TGTGCCAGCAATGAACCGGGACAGGGGAAAGCTTTCTTT. This gives the protein CASNEPGQGKAFF.

The rearrangement links TRBV7-6 to TRBJ2-2; D is possibly TRBD1 (5 bases). Between the trimmed V and J ends, which lost 1 base and 0 bases, there was a span of 9 bases. Per germline, CDR1 SGHVS and CDR2 FNYEAQ. CDR3 length: 16 amino acids. The CDR3 DNA reads as TGTGCCAGCAGCTTAGTTTCAGGGCCGAACACCGGGGAGCTGTTTTTT. Translated, it gives CASSLVSGPNTGELFF.

This rearrangement joins TRBV18 to TRBJ1-1; 9 positions match TRBD1. This CDR3 comprises 14 residues. After removal of 5 bases from V and 3 bases from J, the junction contained 4 bases not matched to a gene. CDR1 and CDR2 (germline): KGHSH, LQKENI. CDR3 in amino acids: CASSEWTGDTEAFF. As DNA, the CDR3 is TGTGCCAGCTCAGAATGGACAGGGGACACTGAAGCTTTCTTT. The full variable domain, rest sourced from reference TRBV18 and TRBJ1-1, is NAGVMQNPRHLVRRRGQEARLRCSPMKGHSHVYWYRQLPEEGLKFMVYLQKENIIDESGMPKERFSAEFPKEGPSILRIQQVVRGDSAAYFCASSEWTGDTEAFFGQGTRLTVV.

The rearrangement links TRBV5-4 to TRBJ2-3; D may be TRBD1 (5 bases). The CDR3 is made up of 16 amino acids. Trimming cost V 4 bases and J 2 bases, with 17 bases left between them. Germline assignment: CDR1 SGHNT and CDR2 YYREEE (reference sequence). This CDR3 reads CASSPSGRVDTDTQYF. CDR3 coding DNA: TGTGCCAGCAGCCCCTCCGGCAGGGTAGACACAGATACGCAGTATTTT.

There are a few counts of this clone. The V gene is TRBV19, the J gene TRBJ1-2; 7 nucleotides line up with TRBD1. In germline, CDR1 is LNHDA, CDR2 SQIVND (reference sequence). The CDR3 length is 13 residues. V was clipped by 7 bases and J by 3 bases; unmatched bases: 5. CDR3 in amino acids: CASTRGQDYGYTF. The CDR3 bases are TGTGCCAGTACAAGGGGGCAAGACTATGGCTACACCTTC.

V gene TRBV6-6 combines with J gene TRBJ1-2; D is possibly TRBD1 (6 bases). CDR3 length: 14 residues. From germline, CDR1 is MNHNY and CDR2 SVGAGI (reference sequence). Trimming left V 6 bases short and J 8 bases short, with 19 bases between. The CDR3 here is CASRGASGVRGYTF. In DNA, the CDR3 is TGTGCCAGCAGGGGGGCCTCTGGGGTGCGGGGCTACACCTTC.